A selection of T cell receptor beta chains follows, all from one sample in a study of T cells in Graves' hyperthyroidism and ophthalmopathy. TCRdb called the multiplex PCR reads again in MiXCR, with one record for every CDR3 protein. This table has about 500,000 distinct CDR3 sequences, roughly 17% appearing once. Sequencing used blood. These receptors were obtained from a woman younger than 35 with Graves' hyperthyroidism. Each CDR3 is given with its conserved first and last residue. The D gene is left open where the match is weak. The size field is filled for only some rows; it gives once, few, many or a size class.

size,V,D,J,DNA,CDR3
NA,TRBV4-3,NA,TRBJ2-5,TGCGCCAGCAGCCAAGACGGGGCGGTGGTGGAGACCCAGTACTTC,CASSQDGAVVETQYF
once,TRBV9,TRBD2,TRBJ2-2,TGTGCCAGCAGCGTCCCTAAGAGCGGGGGAGAAGGCGGGGAGCTGTTTTTT,CASSVPKSGGEGGELFF
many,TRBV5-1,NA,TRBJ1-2,TGCGCCAGCAGATCGGACGAAGCTAACTATGGCTACACCTTC,CASRSDEANYGYTF
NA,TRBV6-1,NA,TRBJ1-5,TGTGCCAGCAGTGACACCTTAAGGAGTCTAAGCAATCAGCCCCAGCATTTT,CASSDTLRSLSNQPQHF
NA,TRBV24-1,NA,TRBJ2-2,TGTGCCACCAGTGAACAACAGGTCACCGGGGAGCTGTTTTTT,CATSEQQVTGELFF
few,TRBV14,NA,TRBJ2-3,TGTGCCAGCAGACTTCTGGGCACAGATACGCAGTATTTT,CASRLLGTDTQYF
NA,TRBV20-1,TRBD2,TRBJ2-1,TGCAGTGCTAGAGATTTACTAGCGGGAGCCAATGAGCAGTTCTTC,CSARDLLAGANEQFF
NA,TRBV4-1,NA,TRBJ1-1,TGCGCCAGCAGCCATGAGGGCGGGATCACTGAAGCTTTCTTT,CASSHEGGITEAFF
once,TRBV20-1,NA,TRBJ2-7,TGCAGTGCTAGTTGGCTAGATCGCTACGAGCAGTACTTC,CSASWLDRYEQYF
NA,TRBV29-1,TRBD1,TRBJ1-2,TGCAGCGTTGAAGGGGTTGACAGGGCGGTAGGAGGCTACACCTTC,CSVEGVDRAVGGYTF
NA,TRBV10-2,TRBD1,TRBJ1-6,TGCGCCAGCAGGGTCACAGGGGATAATTCACCCCTCCACTTT,CASRVTGDNSPLHF
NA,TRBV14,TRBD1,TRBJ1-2,TGTGCCAGCAGCCCTACACCGGGACAGAACTATGGCTACACCTTC,CASSPTPGQNYGYTF
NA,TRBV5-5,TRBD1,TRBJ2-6,TGTGCCAGCACCCTGATGGCACAGGGGGCCTCCGGGGCCAACGTCCTGACTTTC,CASTLMAQGASGANVLTF
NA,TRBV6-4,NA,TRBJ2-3,TGTGCCAGCAGTGAGGCAGGGACAGATACGCAGTATTTT,CASSEAGTDTQYF
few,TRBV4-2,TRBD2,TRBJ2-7,TGTGCCAGCAGCCAACCCGGGACTAGCGGCGAGCAGTACTTC,CASSQPGTSGEQYF
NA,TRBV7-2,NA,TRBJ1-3,TGTGCCAGCAGCAGGCCGGGGGTCAGCTCTGGAAACACCATATATTTT,CASSRPGVSSGNTIYF
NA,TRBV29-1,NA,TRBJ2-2,TGCAGCGTTGACCCAAGTGGGGTCGGGACTCAATCCGGGGAGCTGTTTTTT,CSVDPSGVGTQSGELFF
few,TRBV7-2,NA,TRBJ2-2,TGTGCCAGCAGAGGCGCGACAGTTCGGAACACCGGGGAGCTGTTTTTT,CASRGATVRNTGELFF
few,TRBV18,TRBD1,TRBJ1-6,TGTGCCAGCTCACCAACTGGGACAGGGGATTCACCCCTCCACTTT,CASSPTGTGDSPLHF
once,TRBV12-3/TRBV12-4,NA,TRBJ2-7,TGTGCCAGCAGTTTAGGGCCCTCAGGGGTGGGCGAGCAGTACTTC,CASSLGPSGVGEQYF
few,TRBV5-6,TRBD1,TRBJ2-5,TGTGCCAGCAGCCATGGGGGCAGGGGGCTTGTAGAGACCCAGTACTTC,CASSHGGRGLVETQYF
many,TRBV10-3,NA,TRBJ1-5,TGTGCCATCAGGGAAGGACGGGAGGGTCAGCCCCAGCATTTT,CAIREGREGQPQHF
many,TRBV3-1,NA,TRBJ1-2,TGTGCCAGCAGCCAAGGGGCAGGGGTGGATGGCTACACCTTC,CASSQGAGVDGYTF
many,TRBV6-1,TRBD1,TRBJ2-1,TGTGCCAGCAGTGAACGGTGGGGGACAGGGGAGGACTCCTACAATGAGCAGTTCTTC,CASSERWGTGEDSYNEQFF
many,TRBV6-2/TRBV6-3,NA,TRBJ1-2,TGTGCCAGCAGTTACTCGAGGGCCCTAGGGGACTATGGCTACACCTTC,CASSYSRALGDYGYTF
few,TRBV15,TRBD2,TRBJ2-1,TGTGCCACCAGCAGAAATAGCGGGACCCTCAACTGGGAGCAGTTCTTC,CATSRNSGTLNWEQFF
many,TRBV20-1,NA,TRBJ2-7,TGCAGTGCTAGAGACAACTCCTACGAGCAGTACTTC,CSARDNSYEQYF